This T cell receptor beta chain was identified in a study of OX40 agonist ivuxolimab in advanced cancers. Study conclusions and caveats: At 0.1 to 3.0 mg/kg and by week 6, CD4+ and CD8+ T cells in the blood had expanded clonally. Compared with others, partial responders at 0.1-3.0 mg/kg displayed clonal expansion among the lowest.

Trimming removed 4 bases from V and 2 bases from J, with 17 bases in between. This CDR3 spans 16 amino acids. The germline gives CDR1 PRHDT, CDR2 FYEKMQ (reference sequence). The method was immunoSEQ multiplex PCR; TCRdb's version includes in-frame clones alone and lacks a portion of them. This sample has around 20,000 clones, with approximately 80% found just once. With respect to this clone: What it recognizes is unknown.

J is TRBJ1-2 and V is TRBV13; D is perhaps TRBD1 (6 bases). The starting material was CD4+ or CD8+ T cells sorted from blood, obtained in a trial of the OX40 agonist ivuxolimab. The receptor's source is an adult with an advanced solid tumor such as melanoma, head and neck, liver or kidney cancer. The CDR3 coding sequence is TGTGCCAGCAGCTCAATCGGGATAACAGGGAACTATGGCTACACCTTC. Protein sequence: CASSSIGITGNYGYTF.